The sequence of this T cell receptor (beta chain) was determined in a study of blood T cell repertoires in COVID-19. In germline, CDR1 is KGHSH, CDR2 LQKENI. This CDR3 is 12 amino acids long. V lost 2 bases to trimming and J lost 5 bases, with 6 bases between them. This clone was recorded at least ten times. Original methodology: The assay estimated nucleated cells by amplifying reference gene primers. Method: immunoSEQ multiplex PCR; TCRdb's copy keeps in-frame clones and lacks some. The V and J calls and clone size were taken over from that table, and D and trimming were inferred from the DNA. Altogether about 74,000 clones are present, 80% to 90% being singletons, with the ten largest covering 1.9%.

Material for sequencing was peripheral blood. The chain has TRBV18 and TRBJ2-5; D call uncertain. The TCR comes from a woman aged 80 or older with active or convalescent COVID-19. CDR3 sequence: CASSPSGETQYF. The CDR3 bases are TGTGCCAGCTCACCATCCGGGGAGACCCAGTACTTC.